One and the same sample provided the 6 T cell receptor beta chains below, sequenced in a study of T cell responses to AZD1222 COVID-19 vaccine. The protocol was immunoSEQ multiplex PCR, while the TCRdb copy is restricted to in-frame clones and leaves out a portion. The sample lists about 110,000 clones, about 85% occurring once. Sequenced here: peripheral blood, sampled on day 0 of AZD1222 vaccination. The receptors here all came from an adult in good health.

The J gene is TRBJ2-4, the V gene TRBV5-4; possible D gene TRBD2, 5 bases. The germline V gene has CDR1 SGHNT and CDR2 YYREEE (reference sequence). V was cut by 4 bases and J by 8 bases, with 13 bases left in between. The CDR3 has 13 residues. DNA of the CDR3: TGTGCCAGCAGCCCCTCGGACTGGGACATTCAGTACTTC. Translation gives CASSPSDWDIQYF.

This clone was counted a single time. The V call is TRBV5-4, the J call TRBJ1-1; 7 bases agree with TRBD1. The V gene end was trimmed by 0 bases and the J gene end by 5 bases; junction bases not matched to a gene: 4. Germline V lookup: CDR1 SGHNT, CDR2 YYREEE (reference sequence). This CDR3 is built from 14 residues. This CDR3 is CASSLDLQGTEAFF. Written as DNA, the CDR3 is TGTGCCAGCAGCTTGGATCTACAGGGGACTGAAGCTTTCTTT.

The genes are TRBV5-5 and TRBJ2-1, with D perhaps TRBD2 (6 bases). This CDR3 spans 16 amino acids. The V and J ends lost 3 bases and 4 bases respectively, with 17 bases between them. CDR1 is SGHKS and CDR2 is YYEKEE in the germline V gene (reference sequence). The CDR3 sequence is CASSWTGTRRYNEQFF. In nucleotides, the CDR3 is TGTGCCAGCAGCTGGACCGGGACTCGTAGGTACAATGAGCAGTTCTTC.

In its sample, this clone was seen once. J is TRBJ2-1 and V is TRBV5-7; no definite D call. TRBV5-7 is placed among ORFs of uncertain function. Trimming cost V 3 bases and J 1 base, with 11 bases left between them. The CDR3 consists of 15 residues. Here the CDR3 reads CASSSSDGSYNEQFF. CDR3 in DNA: TGTGCCAGCAGCTCTTCGGACGGGTCCTACAATGAGCAGTTCTTC.

The rearrangement joins TRBV9 to TRBJ1-2, with 10 bases that match TRBD1. The V gene's germline CDR1 is SGDLS and CDR2 YYNGEE. CDR3 length: 13 residues. J lost 7 bases, V lost 4 bases, and 4 bases had no gene match. The CDR3 reads CASSPGQGGGYTF. In DNA form, the CDR3 reads TGTGCCAGCAGCCCAGGACAGGGGGGTGGCTACACCTTC.

Concerning this clone itself: A junction boundary mismatches the germline segment, possibly from a read error. The chain joins TRBV2 to TRBJ1-2; the D is unclear. The CDR3 sequence is 10 residues long. Germline-derived CDR1 and CDR2 are SNHLY and FYNNEI. The DNA for the CDR3 is TGTGCCAGCACGGAAAGGGCGGATTTATTC. This translates into CASTERADLF.